The 11 T cell receptor beta chains below were found in one sample sequenced in a study of blood T cell repertoires in COVID-19. Sequenced by immunoSEQ multiplex PCR; TCRdb stores in-frame clones only, minus some. The table has a few hundred thousand clones, approximately 84% seen once; the top ten hold 8% to 13%. Sequencing was done on a sample of PBMCs or T cells enriched from blood (not recorded which). The receptor source for this set is a woman in her late teens or twenties who had recovered from COVID-19.

The J gene is TRBJ1-6, the V gene TRBV28; 8 positions agree with TRBD1. After removal of 5 bases from V and 10 bases from J, the junction contained 4 bases not matched to a gene. This CDR3 has 13 amino acids. Germline V gene sequence: CDR1 MDHEN, CDR2 SYDVKM. The CDR3 nucleotides read TGTGCCAGCAGTGACAGGGGACAATCACCCCTCCACTTT. Translation: CASSDRGQSPLHF. Full variable domain (rest looked up from reference TRBV28 and TRBJ1-6): DVKVTQSSRYLVKRTGEKVFLECVQDMDHENMFWYRQDPGLGLRLIYFSYDVKMKEKGDIPEGYSVSREKKERFSLILESASTNQTSMYLCASSDRGQSPLHFGNGTRLTVT.

The rearrangement uses TRBV19 and TRBJ1-1; TRBD1 might be the D (6 bases). In germline, CDR1 is LNHDA, CDR2 SQIVND (reference sequence). The CDR3 is 15 amino acids. Trimming cost V 3 bases and J 4 bases, with 15 bases left between them. The CDR3 coding sequence is TGTGCCAGTAGTATCGGGAGGGGGAGATCCACTGAAGCTTTCTTT. Translated: CASSIGRGRSTEAFF.

The chain employs TRBV5-1 and TRBJ1-2, with D maybe TRBD1 (6 bases). Germline V lookup: CDR1 SGHRS, CDR2 YFSETQ. This CDR3 comprises 15 residues. Between the trimmed V and J ends, which lost 0 bases and 0 bases, there was a span of 9 bases. The CDR3 region is CASSLEAGANYGYTF. CDR3 coding DNA: TGCGCCAGCAGCTTGGAGGCAGGGGCTAACTATGGCTACACCTTC.

As to this clone: Other DNA sequences in this sample translate to the same CDR3. The chain couples TRBV18 to TRBJ1-5, with 7 bases lining up with TRBD1. The germline gives CDR1 KGHSH, CDR2 LQKENI. The CDR3 contains 15 residues. J was trimmed by 1 base and V by 3 bases; bases with no gene match: 3. As DNA, the CDR3 is TGTGCCAGCTCACCGCAGGGGGGAAGCAATCAGCCCCAGCATTTT. It translates to CASSPQGGSNQPQHF.

The chain uses TRBV5-4 and TRBJ1-1, with a tentative D call TRBD1 (6 bases). V lost 3 bases to trimming and J lost 2 bases, with 14 bases between them. In germline, CDR1 is SGHNT, CDR2 YYREEE (reference sequence). The CDR3 is 15 residues long. In DNA, the CDR3 is TGTGCCAGCAGCTCGGTCGAGGGGGTAAACACTGAAGCTTTCTTT. The encoded protein is CASSSVEGVNTEAFF.

The chain recombines TRBV28 with TRBJ1-1; D remains ambiguous. The V end lost 7 bases, the J end lost 5 bases, and 11 bases lay between the germline ends. The CDR3 is made up of 12 amino acids. Germline CDR1 MDHEN, CDR2 SYDVKM. CDR3 in amino acids: CASTERVTEAFF. The DNA for the CDR3 is TGTGCCAGCACCGAGCGGGTGACTGAAGCTTTCTTT.

The chain joins TRBV5-1 to TRBJ2-5, with 8 bases identical to TRBD1. V trimming: 3 bases; J trimming: 1 base; junction bases outside the gene matches: 5. This CDR3 region has 15 residues. Germline V CDR1 and CDR2: SGHRS, YFSETQ. In nucleotides, the CDR3 is TGCGCCAGCAGCTCCTCTCAGGGGGCCCAAGAGACCCAGTACTTC. This translates into CASSSSQGAQETQYF.

The V call is TRBV28, the J call TRBJ1-3; D may be TRBD1 (6 bases). There are 15 residues in the CDR3. The ends were cut back, 3 bases at V and 3 bases at J, with 12 bases in the middle. Germline lookup yields CDR1 MDHEN and CDR2 SYDVKM. CDR3 loop: CASSFSRRGGNTIYF. CDR3 in DNA: TGTGCCAGCAGTTTTAGTCGCAGGGGTGGAAACACCATATATTTT.

This sequence joins TRBV19 and TRBJ1-1; weak D call: TRBD1 (6 bases). V dropped 6 bases and J dropped 5 bases, with 19 bases sitting between them. The CDR3 is 15 amino acids. Looked up from germline, CDR1 is LNHDA and CDR2 is SQIVND (reference sequence). This CDR3 reads CASSQGPGVRTEAFF. The CDR3, as DNA: TGTGCCAGTAGCCAGGGTCCAGGGGTCCGAACTGAAGCTTTCTTT.

The chain uses TRBV7-9 and TRBJ2-1, with TRBD2 as a possible D gene (5 bases). V lost 5 bases, J lost 9 bases, and 17 bases lay in between. The CDR3 is made up of 14 amino acids. Germline V gives CDR1 SEHNR, CDR2 FQNEAQ (reference sequence). The CDR3 loop is CASSLLGAFGEQFF. The CDR3, as DNA: TGTGCCAGCAGCCTTTTGGGAGCGTTTGGTGAGCAGTTCTTC.

The rearrangement joins TRBV28 to TRBJ2-5, with D unclear. The CDR3 runs 14 residues. V gave up 5 bases and J gave up 1 base, with 11 bases separating them. In germline, CDR1 is MDHEN, CDR2 SYDVKM. The CDR3 nucleotides read TGTGCCAGCAGTCCCAACAGCCCCCAAGAGACCCAGTACTTC. It yields the protein CASSPNSPQETQYF. Full variable domain (remainder filled in from reference TRBV28 and TRBJ2-5): DVKVTQSSRYLVKRTGEKVFLECVQDMDHENMFWYRQDPGLGLRLIYFSYDVKMKEKGDIPEGYSVSREKKERFSLILESASTNQTSMYLCASSPNSPQETQYFGPGTRLLVL.